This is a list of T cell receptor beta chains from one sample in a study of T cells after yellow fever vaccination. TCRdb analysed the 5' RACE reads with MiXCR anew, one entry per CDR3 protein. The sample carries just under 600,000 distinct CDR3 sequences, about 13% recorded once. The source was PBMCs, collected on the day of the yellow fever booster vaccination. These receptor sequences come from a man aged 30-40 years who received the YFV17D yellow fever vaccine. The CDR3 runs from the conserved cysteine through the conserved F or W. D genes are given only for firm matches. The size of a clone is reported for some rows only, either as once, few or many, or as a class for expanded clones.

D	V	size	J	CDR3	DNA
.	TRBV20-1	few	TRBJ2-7	CSASVTALFYEQYF	TGCAGTGCTAGTGTGACAGCCCTTTTCTACGAGCAGTACTTC
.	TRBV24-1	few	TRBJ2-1	CATSSVGGGYNEQFF	TGTGCCACCAGCTCTGTAGGAGGGGGCTACAATGAGCAGTTCTTC
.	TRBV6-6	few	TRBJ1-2	CASTPLKYGYTF	TGTGCCAGCACCCCCCTAAAGTATGGCTACACCTTC
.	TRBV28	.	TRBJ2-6	CASRRPGHTYSGANVLTF	TGTGCCAGCAGGCGTCCGGGACATACCTACTCTGGGGCCAACGTCCTGACTTTC
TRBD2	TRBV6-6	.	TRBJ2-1	CASSDNRAAGGFF	TGTGCCAGCAGTGACAACAGGGCGGCGGGAGGGTTCTTC
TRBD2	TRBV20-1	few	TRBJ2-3	CSAREGTSGRTDTQYF	TGCAGTGCTAGAGAGGGAACTAGCGGGAGAACAGATACGCAGTATTTT
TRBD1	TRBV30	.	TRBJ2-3	CAWSVQGASTDTQYF	TGTGCCTGGAGCGTCCAGGGGGCTAGCACAGATACGCAGTATTTT
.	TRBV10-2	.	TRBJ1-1	CASSEVTADEAFF	TGCGCCAGCAGTGAGGTTACGGCTGATGAAGCTTTCTTT
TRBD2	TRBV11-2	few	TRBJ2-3	CASSLVVLRGSETDTQYF	TGTGCCAGCAGCTTAGTTGTTCTCCGCGGGAGTGAAACAGATACGCAGTATTTT
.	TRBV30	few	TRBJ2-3	CAWSLRVSLADTQYF	TGTGCCTGGAGTCTCCGTGTGTCACTAGCAGATACGCAGTATTTT